This T cell receptor (beta chain) comes out of a study of blood T cell repertoires in COVID-19 (dated by TCRdb to 2020 to 2022). For context, the study as a whole: Collaborator samples came from the United States, Italy and Spain and covered acute and convalescent phases of COVID-19. The material from the prospective study consisted of cDNA or gDNA derived from T cells, B-cell-depleted T cells, or PBMCs. Deeply sampled blood TCRbeta repertoires from subjects exposed to, actively infected with, or recovered from COVID-19 were included in the dataset. The repertoires were released in a freely available public database meant as a resource for research on the immune response to SARS-CoV-2. The samples were drawn from two sources: the first 160 participants of the ongoing ImmuneRACE study, and 1,200 or so subjects contributed by 6 global collaborators. Sample metadata almost always included a de-identified subject ID, COVID-19 status, age in years and sex. Where available, HLA class I and class II types were obtained from metadata supplied by the sample provider rather than from assay-based typing.

At the junction V is shortened by 9 bases and J by 4 bases, with 12 bases in between. CDR3 length: 13 amino acids, cysteine to phenylalanine. Only the CDR3 DNA stays, 39 bases, in frame from base 1. According to the germline V gene, CDR1 reads MNHEY and CDR2 reads SVGAGI. Results and caveats for the whole study, not just this receptor: How much clinical and demographic metadata was included differed by source and by participant, and the metadata was provided uncurated.

Participants in the prospective study were aged about 18 to 89 years, lived in 24 United States geographic areas, and enrolled through a virtual design. In the prospective study, participants were assigned to cohorts based on the clinical history participants reported in a screening survey and a study questionnaire. ImmuneRACE Cohort 3 recovered participants were defined by two consecutive negative NP/OP PCR tests, healthcare professional clearance, or symptom resolution. Mobile phlebotomists in the prospective study collected whole blood, serum and a nasopharyngeal or oropharyngeal swab from every participant. Participants in the prospective study had the option to provide additional blood draws and questionnaires over a roughly 2-month period. Before DNA extraction, prospective study blood samples were shipped either frozen or at room temperature. The immunoSEQ Assay, a bias-controlled multiplex PCR, was used to amplify TCRbeta CDR3 regions from genomic DNA. In the authors' own workflow: Nucleated cell counts per sample were estimated from amplification of reference gene primers within the assay. To quantify the absolute abundance of each unique TCRbeta CDR3 rearrangement, sequence reads were collapsed and filtered. For each sample, productive Simpson clonality was calculated as the square root of Simpson's diversity index across productive rearrangements. TCRdb limited this immuneACCESS table to in-frame rearrangements with V and J called. A share of clones is missing; checked studies link under half to unresolved V genes, and the rest is unexplained. The V and J calls and clone size are taken from that table; D and trimming were inferred from the DNA. The sample profile shows over 350,000 clones; approximately 87% of them were found once. The ten largest account for 10% of the sample.

This clone was detected once. The antigen it binds to is not known. Base-call qualities are not available, and no considerably larger clone is one nucleotide away. The clonotype was recovered from a woman aged 45-65 years who had recovered from COVID-19. The chain is encoded by TRBV6-5 joined to TRBJ2-2, with TRBD2 as a weak D call on 5 bases. The specimen was PBMCs or T cells enriched from blood (not recorded which). The DNA sequence reads TGTGCCAGGGAGGACTTAAGCACCGGGGAGCTGTTTTTT. This gives the protein CAREDLSTGELFF.